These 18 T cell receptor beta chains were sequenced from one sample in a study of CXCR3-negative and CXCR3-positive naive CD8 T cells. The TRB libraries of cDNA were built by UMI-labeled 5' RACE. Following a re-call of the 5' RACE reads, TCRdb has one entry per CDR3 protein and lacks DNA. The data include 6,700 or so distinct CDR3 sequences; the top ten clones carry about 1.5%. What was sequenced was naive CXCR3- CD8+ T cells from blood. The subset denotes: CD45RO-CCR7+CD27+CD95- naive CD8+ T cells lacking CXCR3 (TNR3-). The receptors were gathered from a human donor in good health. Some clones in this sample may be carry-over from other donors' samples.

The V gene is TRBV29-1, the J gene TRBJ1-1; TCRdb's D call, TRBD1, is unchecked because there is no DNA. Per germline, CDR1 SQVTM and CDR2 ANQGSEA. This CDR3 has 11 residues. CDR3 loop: CSVEPTVEAFF.

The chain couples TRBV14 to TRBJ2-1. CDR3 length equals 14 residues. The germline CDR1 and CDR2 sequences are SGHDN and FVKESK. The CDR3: CASSQDLTPNEQFF.

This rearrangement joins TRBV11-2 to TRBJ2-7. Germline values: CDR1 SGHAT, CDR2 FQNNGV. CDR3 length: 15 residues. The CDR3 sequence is CASSLGLTEWSEQYF.

The chain's CDR3 is CASSPAGQGPYEQYF. V and J are TRBV3-1 and TRBJ2-7. In germline, CDR1 is LGHDT, CDR2 YNNKEL (reference sequence). This CDR3 has 15 residues.

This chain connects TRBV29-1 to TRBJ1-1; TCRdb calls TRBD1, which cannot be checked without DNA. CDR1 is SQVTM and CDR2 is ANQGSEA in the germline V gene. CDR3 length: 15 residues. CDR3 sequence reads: CSVEETGGMNTEAFF.

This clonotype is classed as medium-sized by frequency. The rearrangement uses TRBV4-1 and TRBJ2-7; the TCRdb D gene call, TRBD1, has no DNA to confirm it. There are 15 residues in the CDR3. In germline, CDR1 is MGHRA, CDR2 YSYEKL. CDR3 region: CASSQAGTLAYEQYF.

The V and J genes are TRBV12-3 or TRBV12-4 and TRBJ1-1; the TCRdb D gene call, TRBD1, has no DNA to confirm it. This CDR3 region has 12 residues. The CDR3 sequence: CASSQDAGEAFF.

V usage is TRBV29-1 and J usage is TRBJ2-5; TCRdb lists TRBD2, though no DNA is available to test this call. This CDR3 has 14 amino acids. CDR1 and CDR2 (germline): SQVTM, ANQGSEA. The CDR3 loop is CSVEGAGVQETQYF.

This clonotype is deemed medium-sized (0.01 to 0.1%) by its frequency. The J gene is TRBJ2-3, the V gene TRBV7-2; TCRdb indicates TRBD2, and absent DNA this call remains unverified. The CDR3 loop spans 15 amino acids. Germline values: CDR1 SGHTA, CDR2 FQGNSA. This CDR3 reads CASSPTSGPTDTQYF.

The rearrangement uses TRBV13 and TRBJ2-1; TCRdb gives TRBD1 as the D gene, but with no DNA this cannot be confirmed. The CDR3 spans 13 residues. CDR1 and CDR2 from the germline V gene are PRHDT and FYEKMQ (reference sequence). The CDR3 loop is CASSRTGDNEQFF.

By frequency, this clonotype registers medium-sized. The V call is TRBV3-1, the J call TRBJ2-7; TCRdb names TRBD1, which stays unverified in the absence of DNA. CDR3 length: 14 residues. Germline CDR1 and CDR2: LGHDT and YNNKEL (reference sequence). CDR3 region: CASSPGQGGYEQYF.

Here the CDR3 reads CASSAGTVHEQYF. The chain uses TRBV5-6 and TRBJ2-7; TCRdb indicates TRBD1, and absent DNA this call remains unverified. This CDR3 has 13 amino acids. Germline V gene data show CDR1 as SGHDT and CDR2 as YYEEEE.

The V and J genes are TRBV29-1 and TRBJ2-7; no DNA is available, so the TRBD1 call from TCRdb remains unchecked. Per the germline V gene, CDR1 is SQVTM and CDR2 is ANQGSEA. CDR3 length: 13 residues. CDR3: CSVRTDDSYEQYF.

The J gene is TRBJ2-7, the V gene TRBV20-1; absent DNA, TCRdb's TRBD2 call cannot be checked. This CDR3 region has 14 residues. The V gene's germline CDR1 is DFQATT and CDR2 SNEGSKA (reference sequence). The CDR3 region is CSARGRPHSYEQYF.

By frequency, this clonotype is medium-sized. This chain's CDR3 is CASIRGVLTDNEQFF. This rearrangement joins TRBV12-3 or TRBV12-4 to TRBJ2-1; TCRdb reports TRBD2, a call that lacks DNA to check it against. The CDR3 covers 15 residues.

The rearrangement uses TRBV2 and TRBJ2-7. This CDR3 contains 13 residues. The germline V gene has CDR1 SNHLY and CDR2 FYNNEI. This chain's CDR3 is CASSGQNTYEQYF.

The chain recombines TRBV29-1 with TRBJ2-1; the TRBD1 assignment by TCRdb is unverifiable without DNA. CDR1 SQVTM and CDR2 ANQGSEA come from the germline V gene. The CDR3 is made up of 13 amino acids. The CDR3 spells CSVDRGADNEQFF.

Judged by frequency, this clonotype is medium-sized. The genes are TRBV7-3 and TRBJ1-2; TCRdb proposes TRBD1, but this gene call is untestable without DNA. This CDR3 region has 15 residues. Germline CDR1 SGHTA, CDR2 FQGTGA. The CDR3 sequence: CASSISGVLDYGYTF.